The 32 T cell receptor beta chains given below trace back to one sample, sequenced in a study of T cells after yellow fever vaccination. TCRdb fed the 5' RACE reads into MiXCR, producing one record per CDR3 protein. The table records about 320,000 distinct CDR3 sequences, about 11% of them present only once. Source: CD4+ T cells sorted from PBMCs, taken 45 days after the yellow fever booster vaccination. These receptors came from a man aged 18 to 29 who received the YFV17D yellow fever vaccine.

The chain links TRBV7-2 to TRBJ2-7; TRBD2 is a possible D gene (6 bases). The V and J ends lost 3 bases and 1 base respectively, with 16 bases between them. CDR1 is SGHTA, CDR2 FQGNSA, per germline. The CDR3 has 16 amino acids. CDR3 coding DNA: TGTGCCAGCAGCTTGGGAGGACCCCTGGTTTCCTACGAGCAGTACTTC. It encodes CASSLGGPLVSYEQYF.

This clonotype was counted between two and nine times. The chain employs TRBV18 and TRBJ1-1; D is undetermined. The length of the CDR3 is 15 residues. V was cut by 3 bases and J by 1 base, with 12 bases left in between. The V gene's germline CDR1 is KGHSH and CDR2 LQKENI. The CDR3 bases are TGTGCCAGCTCACCTGACGAGGCGACGAACACTGAAGCTTTCTTT. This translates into CASSPDEATNTEAFF.

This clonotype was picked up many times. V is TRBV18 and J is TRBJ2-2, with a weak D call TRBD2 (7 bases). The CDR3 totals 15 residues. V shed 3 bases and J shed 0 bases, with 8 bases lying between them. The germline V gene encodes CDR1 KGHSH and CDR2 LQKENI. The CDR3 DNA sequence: TGTGCCAGCTCACCGCGGGGGCCGAACACCGGGGAGCTGTTTTTT. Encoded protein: CASSPRGPNTGELFF.

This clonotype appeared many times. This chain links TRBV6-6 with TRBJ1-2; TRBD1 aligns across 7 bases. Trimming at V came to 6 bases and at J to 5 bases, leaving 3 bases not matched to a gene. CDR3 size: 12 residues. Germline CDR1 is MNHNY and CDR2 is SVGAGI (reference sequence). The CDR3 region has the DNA TGTGCCAGCAGCCCGACAGGGTATGGCTACACCTTC. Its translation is CASSPTGYGYTF.

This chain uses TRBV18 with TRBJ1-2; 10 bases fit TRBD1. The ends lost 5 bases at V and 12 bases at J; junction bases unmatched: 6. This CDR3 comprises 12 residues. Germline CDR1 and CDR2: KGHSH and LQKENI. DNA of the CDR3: TGTGCCAGCTCAACAGACAGGGGGCCGAACACCTTC. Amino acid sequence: CASSTDRGPNTF. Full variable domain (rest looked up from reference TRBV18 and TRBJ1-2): NAGVMQNPRHLVRRRGQEARLRCSPMKGHSHVYWYRQLPEEGLKFMVYLQKENIIDESGMPKERFSAEFPKEGPSILRIQQVVRGDSAAYFCASSTDRGPNTFGSGTRLTVV.

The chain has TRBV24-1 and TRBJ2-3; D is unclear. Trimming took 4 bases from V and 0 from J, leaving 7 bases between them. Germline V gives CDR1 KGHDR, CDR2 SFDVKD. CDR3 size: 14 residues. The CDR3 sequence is CATSDPSSTDTQYF. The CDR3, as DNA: TGTGCCACCAGTGACCCCTCGAGCACAGATACGCAGTATTTT.

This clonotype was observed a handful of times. This CDR3 reads CSARLWGAQGGYTF. CDR3 sequence (DNA): TGCAGTGCTAGGTTGTGGGGAGCACAAGGGGGCTACACCTTC. The V gene is TRBV20-1, the J gene TRBJ1-2; D ambiguous. The CDR3 sequence is 14 residues long. V lost 3 bases, J lost 8 bases, and 19 bases lay in between. Germline CDR1 and CDR2: DFQATT and SNEGSKA (reference sequence).

CDR3 amino acids: CASSLEPAPYGGYTF. For the CDR3, the DNA is TGCGCCAGCAGCTTGGAGCCCGCCCCATATGGTGGCTACACCTTC. The J gene is TRBJ1-2, the V gene TRBV5-1; D ambiguous. Germline V gene data show CDR1 as SGHRS and CDR2 as YFSETQ. The CDR3 loop spans 15 amino acids. V was clipped by 0 bases and J by 7 bases, with 16 bases between them.

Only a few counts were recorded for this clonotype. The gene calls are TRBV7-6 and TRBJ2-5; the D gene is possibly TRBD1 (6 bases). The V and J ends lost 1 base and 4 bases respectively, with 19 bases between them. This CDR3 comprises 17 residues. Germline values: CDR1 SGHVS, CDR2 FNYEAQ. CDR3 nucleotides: TGTGCCAGCAGCTTAGGAGGTAGCTCCCTGGGGGCAGAGACCCAGTACTTC. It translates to CASSLGGSSLGAETQYF.

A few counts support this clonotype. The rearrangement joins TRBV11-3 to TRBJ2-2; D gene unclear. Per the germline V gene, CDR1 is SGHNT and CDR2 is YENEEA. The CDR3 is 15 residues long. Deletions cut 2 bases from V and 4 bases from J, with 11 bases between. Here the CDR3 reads CASSLSGSSTGELFF. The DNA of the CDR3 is TGTGCCAGCAGCTTATCCGGGTCGAGCACCGGGGAGCTGTTTTTT.

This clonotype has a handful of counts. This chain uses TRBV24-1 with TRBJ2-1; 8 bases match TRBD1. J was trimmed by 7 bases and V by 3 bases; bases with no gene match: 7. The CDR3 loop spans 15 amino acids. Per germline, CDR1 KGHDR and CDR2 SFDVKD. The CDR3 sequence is CATSDRDRRLNEQFF. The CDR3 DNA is TGTGCCACCAGTGATCGGGACAGGAGATTAAATGAGCAGTTCTTC.

The CDR3 sequence: CSARDRGYEQYF. CDR3 in DNA: TGCAGTGCTAGGGACAGGGGCTACGAGCAGTACTTC. The rearrangement links TRBV20-1 to TRBJ2-7; 9 positions agree with TRBD1. J gave up 3 bases and V 3 bases, and 0 bases lay outside the gene matches. The CDR3 has 12 residues. In germline, CDR1 is DFQATT, CDR2 SNEGSKA (reference sequence).

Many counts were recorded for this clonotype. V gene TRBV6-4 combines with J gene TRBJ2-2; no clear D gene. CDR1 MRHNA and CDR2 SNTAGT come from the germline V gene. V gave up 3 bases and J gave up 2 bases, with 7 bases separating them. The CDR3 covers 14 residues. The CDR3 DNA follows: TGTGCCAGCAGTGAAGGGCTAAACACCGGGGAGCTGTTTTTT. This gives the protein CASSEGLNTGELFF.

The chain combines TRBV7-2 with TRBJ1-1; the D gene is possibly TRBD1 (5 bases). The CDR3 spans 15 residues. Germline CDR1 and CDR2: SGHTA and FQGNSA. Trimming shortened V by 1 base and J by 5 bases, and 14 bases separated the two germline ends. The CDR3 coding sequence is TGTGCCAGCAGCTTAGGAGGACAACAGAGGACTGAAGCTTTCTTT. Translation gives CASSLGGQQRTEAFF.

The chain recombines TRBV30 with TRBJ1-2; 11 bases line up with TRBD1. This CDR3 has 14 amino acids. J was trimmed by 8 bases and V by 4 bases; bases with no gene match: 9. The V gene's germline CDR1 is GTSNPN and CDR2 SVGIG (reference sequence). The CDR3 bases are TGTGCCTGGACCCCATCCGGGACAGGGGGAGGCTACACCTTC. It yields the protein CAWTPSGTGGGYTF.

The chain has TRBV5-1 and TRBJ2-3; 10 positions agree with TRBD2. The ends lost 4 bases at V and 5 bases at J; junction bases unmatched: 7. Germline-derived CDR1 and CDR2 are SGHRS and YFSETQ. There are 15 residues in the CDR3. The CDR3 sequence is CASSAGLATVDTQYF. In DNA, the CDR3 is TGCGCCAGCAGCGCGGGACTAGCGACCGTAGATACGCAGTATTTT.

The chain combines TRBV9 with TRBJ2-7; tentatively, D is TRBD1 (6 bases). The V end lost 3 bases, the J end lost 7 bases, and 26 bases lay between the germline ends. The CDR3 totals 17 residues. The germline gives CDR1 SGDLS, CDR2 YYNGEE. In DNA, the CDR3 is TGTGCCAGCAGCGGGAAAGATCTCAGGGGACCTCAACGAGAGCAGTACTTC. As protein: CASSGKDLRGPQREQYF.

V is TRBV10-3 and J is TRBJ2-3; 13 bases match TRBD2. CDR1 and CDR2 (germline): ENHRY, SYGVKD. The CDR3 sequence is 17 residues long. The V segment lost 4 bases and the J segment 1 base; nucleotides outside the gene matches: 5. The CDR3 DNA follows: TGTGCCATCAGTGGGACTAGCGGGGGCCTCGGCACAGATACGCAGTATTTT. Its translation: CAISGTSGGLGTDTQYF.

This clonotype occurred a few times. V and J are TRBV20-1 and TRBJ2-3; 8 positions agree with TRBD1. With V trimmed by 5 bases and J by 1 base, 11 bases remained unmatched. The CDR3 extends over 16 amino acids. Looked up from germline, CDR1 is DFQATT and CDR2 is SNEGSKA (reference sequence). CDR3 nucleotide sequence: TGCAGTGCTCCACCAAGGGACAGGAGGGGCACAGATACGCAGTATTTT. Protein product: CSAPPRDRRGTDTQYF.

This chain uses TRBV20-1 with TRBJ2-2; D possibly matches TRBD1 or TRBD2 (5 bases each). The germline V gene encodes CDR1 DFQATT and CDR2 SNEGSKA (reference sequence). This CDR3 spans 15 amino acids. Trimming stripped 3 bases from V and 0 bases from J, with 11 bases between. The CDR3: CSASQGRSNTGELFF. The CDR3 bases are TGCAGTGCTAGTCAGGGACGTTCGAACACCGGGGAGCTGTTTTTT.

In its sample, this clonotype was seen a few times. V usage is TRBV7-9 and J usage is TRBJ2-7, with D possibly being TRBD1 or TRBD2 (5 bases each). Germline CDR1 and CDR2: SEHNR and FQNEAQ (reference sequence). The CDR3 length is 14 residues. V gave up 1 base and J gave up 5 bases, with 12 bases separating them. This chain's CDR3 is CASSLGTGADEQYF. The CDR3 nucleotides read TGTGCCAGCAGCTTAGGGACCGGGGCCGACGAGCAGTACTTC.

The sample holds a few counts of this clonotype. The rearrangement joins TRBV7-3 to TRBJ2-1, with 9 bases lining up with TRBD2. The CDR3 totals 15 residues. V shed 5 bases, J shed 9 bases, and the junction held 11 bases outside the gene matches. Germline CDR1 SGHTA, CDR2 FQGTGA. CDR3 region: CASSPGGGAGSEQFF. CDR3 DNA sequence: TGTGCCAGCAGCCCAGGCGGGGGGGCGGGTAGTGAGCAGTTCTTC.

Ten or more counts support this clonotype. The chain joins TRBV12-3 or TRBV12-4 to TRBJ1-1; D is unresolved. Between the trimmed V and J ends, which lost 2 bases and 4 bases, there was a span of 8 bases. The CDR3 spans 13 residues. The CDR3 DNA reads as TGTGCCAGCAGTTTAAGATCTCTCACTGAAGCTTTCTTT. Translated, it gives CASSLRSLTEAFF.

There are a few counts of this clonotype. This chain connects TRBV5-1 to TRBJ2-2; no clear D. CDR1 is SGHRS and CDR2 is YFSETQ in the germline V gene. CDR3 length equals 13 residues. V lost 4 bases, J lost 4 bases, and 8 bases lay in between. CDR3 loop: CASSTQFTGELFF. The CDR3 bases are TGCGCCAGCAGCACACAGTTCACCGGGGAGCTGTTTTTT. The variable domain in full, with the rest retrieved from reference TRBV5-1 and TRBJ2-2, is KAGVTQTPRYLIKTRGQQVTLSCSPISGHRSVSWYQQTPGQGLQFLFEYFSETQRNKGNFPGRFSGRQFSNSRSEMNVSTLELGDSALYLCASSTQFTGELFFGEGSRLTVL.

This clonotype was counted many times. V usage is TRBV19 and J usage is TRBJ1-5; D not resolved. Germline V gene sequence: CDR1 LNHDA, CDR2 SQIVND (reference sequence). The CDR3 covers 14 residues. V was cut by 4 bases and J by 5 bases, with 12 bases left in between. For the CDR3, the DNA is TGTGCCAGTAGTAGGCGGGCCCGGGATCAGCCCCAGCATTTT. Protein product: CASSRRARDQPQHF.

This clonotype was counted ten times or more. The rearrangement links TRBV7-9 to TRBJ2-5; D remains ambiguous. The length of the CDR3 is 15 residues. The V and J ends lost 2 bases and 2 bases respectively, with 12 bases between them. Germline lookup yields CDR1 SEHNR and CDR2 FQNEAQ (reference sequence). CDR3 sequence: CASSLYAPEQETQYF. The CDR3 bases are TGTGCCAGCAGCTTATACGCCCCGGAGCAAGAGACCCAGTACTTC.

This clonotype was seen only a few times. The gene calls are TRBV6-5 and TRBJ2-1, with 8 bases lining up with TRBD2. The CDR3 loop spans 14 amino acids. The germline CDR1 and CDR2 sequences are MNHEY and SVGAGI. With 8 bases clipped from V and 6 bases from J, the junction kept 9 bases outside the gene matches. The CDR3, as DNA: TGTGCCAGCGCTAGGCGGGGGGCCCCCAATGAGCAGTTCTTC. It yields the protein CASARRGAPNEQFF.

Here the CDR3 DNA reads TGCAGTGCCCTGAGAGGACTAGCGGGGGGGTATACGCAGTATTTT. It codes for CSALRGLAGGYTQYF. V gene TRBV20-1 combines with J gene TRBJ2-3; the match to TRBD2 covers 15 bases. Looked up from germline, CDR1 is DFQATT and CDR2 is SNEGSKA (reference sequence). The CDR3 has 15 residues. V lost 6 bases, J lost 7 bases, and 8 bases stayed unmatched.

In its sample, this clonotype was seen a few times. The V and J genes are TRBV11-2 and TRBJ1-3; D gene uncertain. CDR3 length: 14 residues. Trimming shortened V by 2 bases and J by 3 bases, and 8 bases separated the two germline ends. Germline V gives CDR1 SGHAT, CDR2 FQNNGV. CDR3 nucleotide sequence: TGTGCCAGCAGCTTACAGAGTGTTGGAAACACCATATATTTT. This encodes CASSLQSVGNTIYF.

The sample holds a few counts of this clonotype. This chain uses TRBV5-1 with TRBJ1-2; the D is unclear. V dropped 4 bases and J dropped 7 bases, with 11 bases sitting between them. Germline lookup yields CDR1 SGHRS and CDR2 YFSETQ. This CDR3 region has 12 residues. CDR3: CASSGVPGGYTF. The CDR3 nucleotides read TGCGCCAGCAGCGGCGTCCCGGGTGGCTACACCTTC.

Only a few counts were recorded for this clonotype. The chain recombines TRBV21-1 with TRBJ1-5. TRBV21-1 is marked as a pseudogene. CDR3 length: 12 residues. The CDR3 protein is CARRGGDQPQHF. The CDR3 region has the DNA TGTGCCAGAAGGGGAGGGGATCAGCCCCAGCATTTT.

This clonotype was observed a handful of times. The CDR3 here is CASSSGETNEKLFF. In nucleotides, the CDR3 is TGTGCCAGCAGTTCAGGGGAAACTAATGAAAAACTGTTTTTT. The V gene is TRBV28, the J gene TRBJ1-4, with D perhaps TRBD1 (6 bases). The V gene's germline CDR1 is MDHEN and CDR2 SYDVKM. The CDR3 is 14 residues long. V lost 4 bases and J 1 base, leaving 7 bases between the germline ends.